This is a list of T cell receptor beta chains from one sample in a study of OX40 agonist ivuxolimab in advanced cancers. Generated by immunoSEQ multiplex PCR, the TCRdb table keeps only in-frame clones and is missing some. The table records some 80,000 clones, approximately 93% of them present only once. This specimen was CD4+ or CD8+ T cells sorted from blood, taken in a trial of the OX40 agonist ivuxolimab. The receptors here all came from an adult with an advanced solid tumor such as melanoma, head and neck, liver or kidney cancer. The CDR3 runs from the conserved cysteine through the conserved F or W. The D gene is left open where the match is weak. For some rows the clone size is stated as once, few or many, or as a class when expanded; others skip it.

d_gene | abundance | j_gene | v_gene | CDR3nt | CDR3aa
- | - | TRBJ2-7 | TRBV4-3 | TGCGCCAGCAGCCAAGATGCTGAGGGCGCAGTGAGCTCCTACGAGCAGTACTTC | CASSQDAEGAVSSYEQYF
- | - | TRBJ2-7 | TRBV28 | TGTGCCAGCAGTTTCCCAGCCGGGGACCGCCGGTACGAGCAGTACTTC | CASSFPAGDRRYEQYF
TRBD1 | - | TRBJ2-7 | TRBV13 | TGTGCCAGCAGGCAACAGACAGGGTCTGGCGAGCAGTACTTC | CASRQQTGSGEQYF
- | - | TRBJ2-3 | TRBV6-1 | TGTGCCAGCAGGAGGGTCCCCGGCACAGATACGCAGTATTTT | CASRRVPGTDTQYF
- | - | TRBJ2-7 | TRBV5-6 | TGTGCCAGCAGTTATGACAGGCTTAACTACGAGCAGTACTTC | CASSYDRLNYEQYF
TRBD2 | - | TRBJ2-3 | TRBV6-6 | TGTGCCAGCAGTTACACTAGCGGGGGGGCAGATACGCAGTATTTT | CASSYTSGGADTQYF
TRBD2 | - | TRBJ2-1 | TRBV7-9 | TGTGCCAGCAGCTTGGGAGGGAGGGTACGCGCCAGTGAGCAGTTCTTC | CASSLGGRVRASEQFF
- | - | TRBJ1-5 | TRBV29-1 | TGCAGCGTTGATGACGGGGTAGGACAGCCCCAGCATTTT | CSVDDGVGQPQHF
- | once | TRBJ2-7 | TRBV27 | TGTGCCAGCAGCTCCTTTAGCGGCGCGGAGGGGCCCTACGAGCAGTACTTC | CASSSFSGAEGPYEQYF
- | - | TRBJ1-5 | TRBV6-5 | TGTGCCAGCAGTTACTCGATATCGGGGGGTCAGCCCCAGCATTTT | CASSYSISGGQPQHF
- | - | TRBJ1-1 | TRBV5-1 | TGCGCCAGCAGCTTGGACAGACCCACTGAAGCTTTCTTT | CASSLDRPTEAFF
- | few | TRBJ1-1 | TRBV7-9 | TGTGCCAGCAGCTTAGTGGGGGTGGCCTCTGAAGCTTTCTTT | CASSLVGVASEAFF
- | - | TRBJ1-3 | TRBV2 | TGTGCCAGCAGTGATCCGAGCTCTGGAAACACCATATATTTT | CASSDPSSGNTIYF
- | - | TRBJ2-1 | TRBV6-5 | TGTGCCAGCAGTTCCAATGAGCAGTTCTTC | CASSSNEQFF
TRBD1 | once | TRBJ1-2 | TRBV7-8 | TGTGCCAGCTCTCTAACCGGATCACCGGGACAGGGGGCGGAAGGCTACACCTTC | CASSLTGSPGQGAEGYTF
TRBD2 | once | TRBJ2-1 | TRBV9 | TGTGCCAGCAGCGGCGGGAGCTCCTACAATGAGCAGTTCTTC | CASSGGSSYNEQFF
TRBD1 | - | TRBJ1-5 | TRBV6-5 | TGTGCCAGCAGTCACTCGGGACAGTTTAGCAATCAGCCCCAGCATTTT | CASSHSGQFSNQPQHF
- | - | TRBJ1-2 | TRBV5-1 | TGCGCCAGCAGCTTGGCTCAGGACAACTATGGCTACACCTTC | CASSLAQDNYGYTF
- | - | TRBJ1-5 | TRBV4-3 | TGCGCCAGCAGCCAAGATCGGGGGCTGAGACAGCCCCAGCATTTT | CASSQDRGLRQPQHF
- | - | TRBJ1-5 | TRBV27 | TGTGCCAGCAGTTTACATCCAGGGTCCCGCAATCAGCCCCAGCATTTT | CASSLHPGSRNQPQHF
- | - | TRBJ2-5 | TRBV4-3 | TGCGCCAGCAGCCAAGAAAGGTTTCTGGGGGAGACCCAGTACTTC | CASSQERFLGETQYF
- | - | TRBJ2-7 | TRBV7-6 | TGTGCCAGCAGCCCCTCGGGCGGGTCCTACGAGCAGTACTTC | CASSPSGGSYEQYF
TRBD2 | - | TRBJ2-2 | TRBV7-3 | TGTGCCAGCAGCCAGGGACTAGCGGGATGGGACGGGGAGCTGTTTTTT | CASSQGLAGWDGELFF
- | - | TRBJ2-1 | TRBV28 | TGTGCCAGCACGGACGAATACAATGAGCAGTTCTTC | CASTDEYNEQFF
TRBD2 | - | TRBJ2-7 | TRBV7-9 | TGTGCCAGCAGCTTATTGACTAGCGGACCCTACGAGCAGTACTTC | CASSLLTSGPYEQYF
- | - | TRBJ2-7 | TRBV6-5 | TGTGCCAGCAGTTACTCTGGGTCCGGCGAGCAGTACTTC | CASSYSGSGEQYF
- | - | TRBJ2-1 | TRBV12-1 | TGTGCCAGCAGTCCACTAGCGGATGAGCAGTTCTTC | CASSPLADEQFF
- | - | TRBJ1-2 | TRBV10-3 | TGTGCCATCAGTGAGCCGGACGGACCGGATGGCTACACCTTC | CAISEPDGPDGYTF
- | - | TRBJ2-5 | TRBV5-1 | TGCGCCAGCAGCCCTTCTCGGGTTTGGGAGACCCAGTACTTC | CASSPSRVWETQYF
- | few | TRBJ2-2 | TRBV27 | TGTGCCAGCAGTTGGAGGCAGGACGCCGGGGAGCTGTTTTTT | CASSWRQDAGELFF
- | - | TRBJ1-2 | TRBV28 | TGTGCCAGCAGTTTAGTGAAGGGGGGTTACAACTATGGCTACACCTTC | CASSLVKGGYNYGYTF
- | - | TRBJ1-2 | TRBV7-2 | TGTGCCAGCAGCCCGACAGACTACTATGGCTACACCTTC | CASSPTDYYGYTF
TRBD2 | - | TRBJ2-1 | TRBV7-9 | TGTGCCAGCAGACTACTAGCGGGAGGGAGTGTTAATGAGCAGTTCTTC | CASRLLAGGSVNEQFF
- | - | TRBJ1-2 | TRBV6-5 | TGTGCCAGCAGTTACTTTGGGGGCGCAGGCTATGGCTACACCTTC | CASSYFGGAGYGYTF
TRBD1 | - | TRBJ2-3 | TRBV11-2 | TGTGCCAGCAGCCACGGACAGGGGGAAACAGATACGCAGTATTTT | CASSHGQGETDTQYF
TRBD2 | - | TRBJ2-1 | TRBV4-3 | TGCGCCAGCAGCCAAGATTCGGGGGGAAACAATGAGCAGTTCTTC | CASSQDSGGNNEQFF
- | - | TRBJ2-2 | TRBV27 | TGTGCCAGCAGTTTATCCCCGAACACCGGGGAGCTGTTTTTT | CASSLSPNTGELFF
- | - | TRBJ1-5 | TRBV4-1 | TGCGCCAGCAGCCAAGAGGGCTTTAGCAATCAGCCCCAGCATTTT | CASSQEGFSNQPQHF
- | - | TRBJ1-4 | TRBV4-3 | TGCGCCAGCAGCCAAGAAACAGGAAAACTGTTTTTT | CASSQETGKLFF
TRBD1 | - | TRBJ2-7 | TRBV30 | TGTGCCTGGGGGACAGAGTCCTACGAGCAGTACTTC | CAWGTESYEQYF
- | - | TRBJ1-2 | TRBV2 | TGTGCCAGCAGTGTGGGGGGCGTGAACTATGGCTACACCTTC | CASSVGGVNYGYTF
- | - | TRBJ2-7 | TRBV6-1 | TGTGCCAGCAGTGCAGATTGGGGAGGGGGTAGGTACGAGCAGTACTTC | CASSADWGGGRYEQYF
TRBD1 | - | TRBJ2-1 | TRBV7-9 | TGTGCCAGCAGCCACGGGACAGGGGTCTACAATGAGCAGTTCTTC | CASSHGTGVYNEQFF
- | - | TRBJ1-1 | TRBV14 | TGTGCCAGCAGCCCTGCGGGTATCCTAAAAGACACTGAAGCTTTCTTT | CASSPAGILKDTEAFF
- | - | TRBJ2-1 | TRBV6-6 | TGTGCCAGCAGTTACGGGGAATACTACAATGAGCAGTTCTTC | CASSYGEYYNEQFF